This T cell receptor beta chain was documented in a study of cytomegalovirus exposure and HLA in healthy donors. Overall study context: The approximately 120 validation repertoires were produced on the same platform as the 550 to 750 repertoires of the first cohort. This was reported in a later analysis.

This table comes from immunoSEQ multiplex PCR, and its TCRdb copy is limited to in-frame clones, with some not included. The repertoire holds 300,000 to 450,000 clones, with roughly 90% as singletons. Comment on this clone: One end of the junction is discordant with germline, which a read error may explain.

CDR1 is MNHNS, CDR2 SASEGT, per germline. This CDR3 has 14 amino acids. This TCR derives from a woman younger than 35 in good health and CMV-seronegative. The chain employs TRBV6-1 and TRBJ2-5; 9 bases map to TRBD1. The sample consisted of PBMCs. In DNA, the CDR3 is TGTGCCAGCAGGGAAGGACAGGGGCGGGAGACCCAGTACTTC. Its protein product is CASREGQGRETQYF.